Given below is one TCR beta chain in context. In the original workflow: A per-sample median of roughly 100,000 TCRs was observed, with a range of about 23,224 to 750,000. MiXCR, applied by TCRdb to the RACE reads, yields one record per CDR3 protein. For this entry, the V and J calls and clone size follow TCRdb and not the study's own pipeline. The repertoire includes over 55,000 distinct CDR3 sequences, approximately 10% of them detected once, and approximately 1.5% sits in the top ten. The germline V and J ends were trimmed by 4 bases and 4 bases, with 14 bases remaining between them. The CDR3 runs to 13 residues. Germline CDR1 DFQATT, CDR2 SNEGSKA (reference sequence). Sample time point: patch test 3, about 24 weeks after DPC sensitization. Documented treatment: therapeutic diphenylcyclopropenone sensitization with weekly scalp DPC. The record originates from a study of human T cells and chemical hapten exposure. Turning to the study itself: TCR yields differed between samples (mainly from small differences in pooled library volume).

This clonotype originated in a woman between 50 and 59 years old with alopecia areata. Some clones in this sample may be carry-over from other donors' samples. The V and J genes are TRBV20-1 and TRBJ2-7; D could derive from TRBD1 or TRBD2 (5 bases each). The source material was whole blood, sampled in connection with sensitization to the hapten diphenylcyclopropenone (DPC). The CDR3 sequence is CSATAGRGYEQYF. In DNA form, the CDR3 reads TGCAGTGCTACAGCAGGGAGAGGGTACGAGCAGTACTTC.